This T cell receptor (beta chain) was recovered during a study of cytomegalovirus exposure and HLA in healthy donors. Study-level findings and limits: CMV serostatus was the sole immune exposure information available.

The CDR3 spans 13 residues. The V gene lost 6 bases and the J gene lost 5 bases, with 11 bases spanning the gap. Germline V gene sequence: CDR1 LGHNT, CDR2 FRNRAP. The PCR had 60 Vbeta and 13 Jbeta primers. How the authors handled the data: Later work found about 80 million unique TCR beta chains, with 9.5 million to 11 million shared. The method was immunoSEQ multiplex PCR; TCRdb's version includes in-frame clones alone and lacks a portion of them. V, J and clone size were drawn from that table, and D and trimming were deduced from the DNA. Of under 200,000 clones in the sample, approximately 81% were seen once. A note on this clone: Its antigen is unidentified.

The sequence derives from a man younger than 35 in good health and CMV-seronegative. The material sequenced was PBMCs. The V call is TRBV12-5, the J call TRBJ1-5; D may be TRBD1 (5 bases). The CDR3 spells CASGGDSYQPQHF. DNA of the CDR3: TGTGCTAGTGGCGGCGACAGCTATCAGCCCCAGCATTTT.